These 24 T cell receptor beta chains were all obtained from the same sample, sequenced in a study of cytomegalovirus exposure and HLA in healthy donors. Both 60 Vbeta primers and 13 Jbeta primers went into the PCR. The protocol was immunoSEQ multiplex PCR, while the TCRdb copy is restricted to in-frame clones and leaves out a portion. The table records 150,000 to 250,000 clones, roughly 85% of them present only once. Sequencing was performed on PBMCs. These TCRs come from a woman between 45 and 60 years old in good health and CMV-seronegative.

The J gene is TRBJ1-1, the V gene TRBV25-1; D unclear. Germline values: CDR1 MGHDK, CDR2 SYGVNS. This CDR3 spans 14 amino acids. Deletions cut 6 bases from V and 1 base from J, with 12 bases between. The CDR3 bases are TGTGCCAGCAGCTGGGAGGGCTCGAACACTGAAGCTTTCTTT. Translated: CASSWEGSNTEAFF.

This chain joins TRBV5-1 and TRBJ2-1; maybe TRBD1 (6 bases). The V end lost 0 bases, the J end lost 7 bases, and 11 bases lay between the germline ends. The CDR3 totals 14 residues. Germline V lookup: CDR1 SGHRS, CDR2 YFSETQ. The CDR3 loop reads CASSLVSGTNEQFF. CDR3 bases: TGCGCCAGCAGCTTGGTCTCCGGGACAAATGAGCAGTTCTTC.

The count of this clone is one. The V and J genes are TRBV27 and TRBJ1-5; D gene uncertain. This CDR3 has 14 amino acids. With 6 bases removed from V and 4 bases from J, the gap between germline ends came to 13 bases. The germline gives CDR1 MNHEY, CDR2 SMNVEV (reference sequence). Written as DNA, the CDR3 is TGTGCCAGCAGCGCGTTTGGTGAAAATCAGCCCCAGCATTTT. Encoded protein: CASSAFGENQPQHF.

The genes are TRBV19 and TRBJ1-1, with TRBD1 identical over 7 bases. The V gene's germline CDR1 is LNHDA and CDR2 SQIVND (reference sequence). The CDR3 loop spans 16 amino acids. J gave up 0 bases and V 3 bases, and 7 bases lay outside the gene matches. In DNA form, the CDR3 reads TGTGCCAGTAGTATCCGGGACAGCGCTATGAACACTGAAGCTTTCTTT. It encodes CASSIRDSAMNTEAFF.

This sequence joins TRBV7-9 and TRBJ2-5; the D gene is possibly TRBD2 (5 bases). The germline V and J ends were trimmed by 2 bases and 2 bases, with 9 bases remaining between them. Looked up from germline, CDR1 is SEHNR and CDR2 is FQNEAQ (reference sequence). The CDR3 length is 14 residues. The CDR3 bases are TGTGCCAGCAGCTTAAGCGGTGCACAAGAGACCCAGTACTTC. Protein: CASSLSGAQETQYF.

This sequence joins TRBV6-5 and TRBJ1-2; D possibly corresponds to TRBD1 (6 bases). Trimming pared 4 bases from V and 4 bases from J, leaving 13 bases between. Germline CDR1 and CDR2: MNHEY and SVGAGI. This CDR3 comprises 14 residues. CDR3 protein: CASSWDNGGYGYTF. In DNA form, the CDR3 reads TGTGCCAGCAGTTGGGACAACGGCGGCTATGGCTACACCTTC.

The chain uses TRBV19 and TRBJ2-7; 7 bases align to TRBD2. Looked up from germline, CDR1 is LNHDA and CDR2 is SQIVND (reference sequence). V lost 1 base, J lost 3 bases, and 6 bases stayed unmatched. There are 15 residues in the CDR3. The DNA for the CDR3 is TGTGCCAGTAGTATAGGGCGGGAGAGGAGCTACGAGCAGTACTTC. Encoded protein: CASSIGRERSYEQYF.

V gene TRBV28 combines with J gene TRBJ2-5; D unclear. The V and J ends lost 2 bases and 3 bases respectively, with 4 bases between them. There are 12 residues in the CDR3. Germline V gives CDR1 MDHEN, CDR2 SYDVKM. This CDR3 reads CASSLQEETQYF. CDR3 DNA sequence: TGTGCCAGCAGTTTACAGGAAGAGACCCAGTACTTC.

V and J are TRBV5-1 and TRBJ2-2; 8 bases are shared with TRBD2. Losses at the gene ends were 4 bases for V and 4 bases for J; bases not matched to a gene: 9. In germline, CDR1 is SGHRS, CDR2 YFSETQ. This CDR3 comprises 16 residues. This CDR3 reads CASSPGLVVGTGELFF. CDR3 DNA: TGCGCCAGCAGCCCGGGACTAGTCGTTGGCACCGGGGAGCTGTTTTTT.

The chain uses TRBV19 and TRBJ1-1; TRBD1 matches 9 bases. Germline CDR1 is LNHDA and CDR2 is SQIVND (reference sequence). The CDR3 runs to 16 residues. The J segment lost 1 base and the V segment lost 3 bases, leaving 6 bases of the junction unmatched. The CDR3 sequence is CASSILPGQGNTEAFF. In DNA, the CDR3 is TGTGCCAGTAGTATCCTTCCGGGACAGGGGAACACTGAAGCTTTCTTT.

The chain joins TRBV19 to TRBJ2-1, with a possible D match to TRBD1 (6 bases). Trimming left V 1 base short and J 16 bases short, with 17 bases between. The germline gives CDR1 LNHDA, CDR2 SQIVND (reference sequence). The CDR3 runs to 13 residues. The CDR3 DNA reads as TGTGCCAGTAGTATAGGACAGGTACCTAGATTTTTCTTC. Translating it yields CASSIGQVPRFFF.

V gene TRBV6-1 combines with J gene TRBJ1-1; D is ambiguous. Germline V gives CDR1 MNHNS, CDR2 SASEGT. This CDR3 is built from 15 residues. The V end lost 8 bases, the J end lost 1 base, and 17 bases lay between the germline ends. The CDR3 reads CASGRRLFSNTEAFF. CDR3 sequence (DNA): TGTGCCAGCGGCAGGCGATTATTCTCGAACACTGAAGCTTTCTTT.

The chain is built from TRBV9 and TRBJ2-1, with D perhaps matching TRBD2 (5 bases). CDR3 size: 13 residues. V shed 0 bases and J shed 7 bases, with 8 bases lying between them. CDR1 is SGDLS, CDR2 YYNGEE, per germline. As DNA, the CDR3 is TGTGCCAGCAGCGTAGGGCCGGGGAATGAGCAGTTCTTC. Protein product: CASSVGPGNEQFF.

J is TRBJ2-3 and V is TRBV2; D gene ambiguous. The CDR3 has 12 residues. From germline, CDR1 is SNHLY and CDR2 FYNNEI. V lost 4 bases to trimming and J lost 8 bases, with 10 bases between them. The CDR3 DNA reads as TGTGCCAGCAGTGGGTCTCCTAGTACGCAGTATTTT. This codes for CASSGSPSTQYF.

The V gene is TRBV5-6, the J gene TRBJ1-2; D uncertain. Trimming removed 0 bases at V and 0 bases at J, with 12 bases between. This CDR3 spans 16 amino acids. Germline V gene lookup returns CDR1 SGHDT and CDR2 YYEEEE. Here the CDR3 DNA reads TGTGCCAGCAGCTTGGTCCCAGGCCGAGCTAACTATGGCTACACCTTC. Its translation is CASSLVPGRANYGYTF.

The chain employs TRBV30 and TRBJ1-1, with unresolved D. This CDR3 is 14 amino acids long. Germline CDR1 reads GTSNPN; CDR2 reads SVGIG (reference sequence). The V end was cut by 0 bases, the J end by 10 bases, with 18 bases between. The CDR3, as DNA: TGTGCCTGGAGTGTATATGAGGGAGGGAAGGTAGCTTTCTTT. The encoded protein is CAWSVYEGGKVAFF.

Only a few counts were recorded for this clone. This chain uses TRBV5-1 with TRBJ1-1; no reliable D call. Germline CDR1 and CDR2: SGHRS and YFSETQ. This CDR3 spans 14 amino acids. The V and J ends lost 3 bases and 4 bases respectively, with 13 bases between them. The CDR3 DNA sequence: TGCGCCAGCAGCTATAACCTACTTGGCACTGAAGCTTTCTTT. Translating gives CASSYNLLGTEAFF.

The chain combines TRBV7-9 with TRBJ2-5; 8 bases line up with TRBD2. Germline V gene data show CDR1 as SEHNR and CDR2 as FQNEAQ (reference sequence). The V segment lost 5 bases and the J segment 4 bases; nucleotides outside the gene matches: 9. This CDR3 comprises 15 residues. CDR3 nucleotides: TGTGCCAGCAGCCTTCACGCGGGGGGCGGAGAGACCCAGTACTTC. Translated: CASSLHAGGGETQYF.

The CDR3, as DNA: TGCGCCAGCAGCCAAGGCCTGGTTGGACAGGGATACAATGAGCAGTTCTTC. Translating gives CASSQGLVGQGYNEQFF. The genes are TRBV4-3 and TRBJ2-1, with 8 bases fitting TRBD1. CDR3 length: 17 residues. The trim removed 1 base at V and 4 bases at J, leaving 9 bases unmatched. The germline gives CDR1 LGHNA, CDR2 YSLEER.

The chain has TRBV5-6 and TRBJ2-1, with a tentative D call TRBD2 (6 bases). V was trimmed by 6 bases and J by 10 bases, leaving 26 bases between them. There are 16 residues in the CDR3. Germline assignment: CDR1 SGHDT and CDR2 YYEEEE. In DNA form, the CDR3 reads TGTGCCAGCAACCCCCGTTGGAATCCGGGAGACGACGAGCAGTTCTTC. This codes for CASNPRWNPGDDEQFF.

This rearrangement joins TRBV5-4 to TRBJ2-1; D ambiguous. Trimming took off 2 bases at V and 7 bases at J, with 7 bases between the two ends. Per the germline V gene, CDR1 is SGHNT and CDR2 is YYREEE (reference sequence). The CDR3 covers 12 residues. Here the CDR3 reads CASSFGRNEQFF. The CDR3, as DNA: TGTGCCAGCAGCTTCGGTCGGAATGAGCAGTTCTTC.

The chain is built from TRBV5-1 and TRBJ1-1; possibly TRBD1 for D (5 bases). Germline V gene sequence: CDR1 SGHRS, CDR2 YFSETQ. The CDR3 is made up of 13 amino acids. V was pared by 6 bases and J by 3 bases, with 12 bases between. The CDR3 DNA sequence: TGCGCCAGCAACCCTGACAGCTACACTGAAGCTTTCTTT. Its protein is CASNPDSYTEAFF.

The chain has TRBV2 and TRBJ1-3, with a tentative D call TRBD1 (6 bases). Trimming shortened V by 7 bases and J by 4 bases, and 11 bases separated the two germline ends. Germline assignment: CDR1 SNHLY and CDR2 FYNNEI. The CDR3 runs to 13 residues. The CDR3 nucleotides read TGTGCCAGCACCAGGGGAGGGGGAAACACCATATATTTT. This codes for CASTRGGGNTIYF.

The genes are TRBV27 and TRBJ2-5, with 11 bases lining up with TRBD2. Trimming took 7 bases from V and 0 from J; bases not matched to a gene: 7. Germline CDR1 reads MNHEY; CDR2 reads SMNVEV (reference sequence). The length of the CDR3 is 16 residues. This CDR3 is CASTQTGLADQETQYF. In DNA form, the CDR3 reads TGTGCCAGCACCCAGACGGGACTAGCGGACCAAGAGACCCAGTACTTC.